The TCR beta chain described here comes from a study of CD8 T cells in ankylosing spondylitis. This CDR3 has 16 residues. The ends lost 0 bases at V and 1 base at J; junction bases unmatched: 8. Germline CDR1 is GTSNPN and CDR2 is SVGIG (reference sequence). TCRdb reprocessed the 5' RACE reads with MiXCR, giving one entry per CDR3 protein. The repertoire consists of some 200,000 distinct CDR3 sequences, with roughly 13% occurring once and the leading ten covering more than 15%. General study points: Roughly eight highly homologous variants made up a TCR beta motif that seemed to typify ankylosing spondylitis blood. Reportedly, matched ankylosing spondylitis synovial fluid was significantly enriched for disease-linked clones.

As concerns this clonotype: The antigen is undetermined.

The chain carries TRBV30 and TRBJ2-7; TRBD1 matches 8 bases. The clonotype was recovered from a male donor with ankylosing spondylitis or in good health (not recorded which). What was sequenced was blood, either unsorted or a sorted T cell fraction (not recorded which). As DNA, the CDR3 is TGTGCCTGGAGTGTAGGTCCACAGGGGGTGTCCTACGAGCAGTACTTC. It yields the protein CAWSVGPQGVSYEQYF.